This section outlines one T cell receptor (beta chain) sequence together with its context. The sample originates from a study of blood T cell repertoires in COVID-19. The method was immunoSEQ multiplex PCR; TCRdb's version includes in-frame clones alone and lacks a portion of them. Of about 400,000 clones in the sample, around nine tenths are singletons; the top ten hold approximately 1%. This sequence was found in a woman between 25 and 40 years old with acute COVID-19. The sequencing sample was made of PBMCs or T cells enriched from blood (not recorded which).

The CDR3 sequence: CATSEAGTYEQYF. CDR3 nucleotide sequence: TGTGCCACCAGTGAGGCGGGAACCTACGAGCAGTACTTC. The chain joins TRBV24-1 to TRBJ2-7, with D perhaps matching TRBD2 (6 bases). Germline V gene data show CDR1 as KGHDR and CDR2 as SFDVKD. V was pared by 4 bases and J by 2 bases, with 8 bases between. The CDR3 runs to 13 residues.